These T cell receptor beta chains were read from a single sample in a study of read filtering for tumor transcriptome and immune sequencing. MiXCR was run by TCRdb on the reads, yielding one entry per CDR3 protein. The sample has 90,000 or so distinct CDR3 sequences, 20% to 25% seen once; the top ten hold 10% to 12%. Sequenced sample: a population of CD138-negative cells sorted from bone marrow. All receptors come from a donor aged 40 or over with multiple myeloma. CDR3s include the opening cysteine and the closing phenylalanine or tryptophan.

V: TRBV7-9
J: TRBJ1-1
CDR3: CASSLAPTRPTEAFF

V: TRBV5-1
J: TRBJ2-1
CDR3: CASSWDDIYNEQFF

V: TRBV20-1
J: TRBJ2-7
CDR3: CSARVAGGRLVYEQYF

V: TRBV20-1
J: TRBJ1-5
CDR3: CSASPPGRNQPQHF

V: TRBV20-1
J: TRBJ2-5
CDR3: CSAREVAKATQYF

V: TRBV5-1
J: TRBJ2-1
CDR3: CASTGPGGIVDEQFF

V: TRBV5-1
J: TRBJ2-7
CDR3: CASSIYAFPPSYEQYF

V: TRBV4-1
J: TRBJ2-1
CDR3: CASSRGQGIDEQFF

V: TRBV4-1
J: TRBJ2-3
CDR3: CASCREPQAGTDTQYF

V: TRBV20-1
J: TRBJ2-1
CDR3: CSAPRAGDVGSYNEQFF